This T cell receptor (beta chain) was identified in a study of CD8+CD57+ T cells in acquired aplastic anemia. On the study more broadly: Sorted CD4+ and CD8+ cells gave a mean 3.2 ug DNA, range about 0.19 to 27.4 ug. The study's findings and limits: Researchers reported that CD8+ Simpson's diversity was not significantly different in patients versus controls. About 30 was the count of CD8+ CDR3 sequences that patients shared with controls.

Germline CDR1 reads MGHDK; CDR2 reads SYGVNS. The length of the CDR3 is 14 residues. V was cut by 6 bases and J by 8 bases, with 19 bases left in between. Genomic DNA was employed as the template in profiling TCR beta VDJ and CDR3. TCRdb passed the reads through MiXCR, listing each CDR3 protein once. The data show about 180,000 distinct CDR3 sequences, around 50% seen once. By flow cytometry, patients selected for sequencing had shown an expansion of CD8+CD57+ cells. As a group, the patients uniformly had severe acquired aplastic anemia. This clonotype occurred many times. The antigen is unknown. Sequencing used sorted CD4+, CD8+, or CD8+CD57+ T cells (not recorded which) from PBMCs. This rearrangement joins TRBV25-1 to TRBJ1-2; a possible D gene is TRBD1 (6 bases). The receptor was derived from a human donor with aplastic anemia. CDR3 bases: TGTGCCAGCAGCCCCGGGGGGGGGCGAAGGGGCTACACCTTC. Amino acids: CASSPGGGRRGYTF.